The 12 T cell receptor beta chains below come from one sample, sequenced in a study of OX40 agonist ivuxolimab in advanced cancers. Data came from immunoSEQ multiplex PCR; TCRdb stores just in-frame clones and leaves some out. The sample has 13,000 to 15,000 clones; roughly 80% are singletons. The sequencing here drew on CD4+ or CD8+ T cells sorted from blood, taken in a trial of the OX40 agonist ivuxolimab. These receptors originate from an adult with an advanced solid tumor such as melanoma, head and neck, liver or kidney cancer.

This sequence joins TRBV28 and TRBJ1-1; D is undetermined. The ends were cut back, 6 bases at V and 4 bases at J, with 9 bases in the middle. The CDR3 extends over 12 amino acids. Germline V gives CDR1 MDHEN, CDR2 SYDVKM. In DNA form, the CDR3 reads TGTGCCAGCAGAGGACCGTTCACTGAAGCTTTCTTT. Its protein product is CASRGPFTEAFF.

V gene TRBV19 combines with J gene TRBJ2-5, with 11 bases fitting TRBD2. The CDR3 is made up of 15 amino acids. The ends lost 2 bases at V and 4 bases at J; junction bases unmatched: 3. CDR1 is LNHDA, CDR2 SQIVND, per germline (reference sequence). The CDR3 is CASSIIAGGRETQYF. The CDR3 DNA follows: TGTGCCAGTAGTATAATAGCGGGAGGGAGAGAGACCCAGTACTTC.

This clone has more than one count but fewer than ten. This chain connects TRBV9 to TRBJ2-4, with D maybe TRBD2 (7 bases). V lost 0 bases, J lost 6 bases, and 13 bases lay in between. The CDR3 is 15 residues long. The germline V gene has CDR1 SGDLS and CDR2 YYNGEE. CDR3 DNA sequence: TGTGCCAGCAGCGTAGATGGGGGGGCCGGAAACATTCAGTACTTC. Protein sequence: CASSVDGGAGNIQYF.

About this clone itself: One junction end does not reproduce the germline sequence, and a read error may be involved. The chain uses TRBV7-7 and TRBJ2-2; weak D call: TRBD1 (6 bases). The V gene's germline CDR1 is SSHAT and CDR2 FNYEAQ (reference sequence). The CDR3 totals 13 residues. The CDR3 DNA follows: TGTGCTAGCAGGGGCAGCAACACCGGGGAGCTGTTTTTT. This codes for CASRGSNTGELFF. Using reference TRBV7-7 and TRBJ2-2 for the parts outside the CDR3, the full variable domain is GAGVSQSPRYKVTKRGQDVTLRCDPISSHATLYWYQQALGQGPEFLTYFNYEAQPDKSGLPSDRFSAERPEGSISTLTIQRTEQRDSAMYRCASRGSNTGELFFGEGSRLTVL.

This rearrangement joins TRBV13 to TRBJ2-2; 8 bases fit TRBD2. Germline loops: CDR1 PRHDT, CDR2 FYEKMQ (reference sequence). V dropped 8 bases and J dropped 2; count of bases not matched to a gene: 4. This CDR3 contains 14 residues. The CDR3 DNA is TGTGCCAGCCGGGGGGGAAGAAACACCGGGGAGCTGTTTTTT. This gives the protein CASRGGRNTGELFF.

This sequence joins TRBV28 and TRBJ2-1, with unresolved D. Trimming took 5 bases from V and 0 from J, leaving 17 bases between them. There are 17 residues in the CDR3. The germline V gene encodes CDR1 MDHEN and CDR2 SYDVKM. The CDR3 loop is CASSQSDSVSSYNEQFF. CDR3 bases: TGTGCCAGCAGTCAATCCGACTCGGTGAGCTCCTACAATGAGCAGTTCTTC. The whole variable domain, remainder taken from reference TRBV28 and TRBJ2-1, is DVKVTQSSRYLVKRTGEKVFLECVQDMDHENMFWYRQDPGLGLRLIYFSYDVKMKEKGDIPEGYSVSREKKERFSLILESASTNQTSMYLCASSQSDSVSSYNEQFFGPGTRLTVL.

V is TRBV11-2 and J is TRBJ1-2, with D possibly TRBD1 on 5 matching bases. The V end lost 5 bases, the J end lost 0 bases, and 13 bases lay between the germline ends. Germline-derived CDR1 and CDR2 are SGHAT and FQNNGV. CDR3 length: 15 amino acids. CDR3 sequence (DNA): TGTGCCAGCAGCCAACGGGGGGGGTCTAACTATGGCTACACCTTC. It yields the protein CASSQRGGSNYGYTF.

The J gene is TRBJ2-7, the V gene TRBV28, with 9 bases fitting TRBD2. The germline CDR1 and CDR2 sequences are MDHEN and SYDVKM. The junction had 11 bases not matched to a gene; V was cut back by 2 bases and J by 0 bases. This CDR3 has 18 amino acids. In DNA, the CDR3 is TGTGCCAGCAGTTTACTGGCTAGCGGGGTCCAAAGCTCCTACGAGCAGTACTTC. Translating it yields CASSLLASGVQSSYEQYF.

A few counts support this clone. The chain is built from TRBV25-1 and TRBJ2-5; 9 bases fit TRBD1. The J call may be wrong; the DNA end is better matched by TRBJ2-7. CDR3 length equals 14 residues. From germline, CDR1 is MGHDK and CDR2 SYGVNS. CDR3 amino acids: CASSDGQGSYEQYF. CDR3 DNA sequence: TGTGCCAGCAGTGACGGACAGGGGTCCTACGAGCAGTACTTC.

The chain carries TRBV28 and TRBJ1-1, with a tentative D call TRBD1 (5 bases). Germline CDR1 is MDHEN and CDR2 is SYDVKM. The CDR3 has 14 amino acids. V was shortened by 5 bases and J by 0 bases, with 10 bases between the two germline ends. The DNA of the CDR3 is TGTGCCAGCAGTCCCGGGGGGTTGAACACTGAAGCTTTCTTT. Amino acid sequence: CASSPGGLNTEAFF.

The genes are TRBV9 and TRBJ2-7; no clear D gene. Germline CDR1 SGDLS, CDR2 YYNGEE. The V end lost 0 bases, the J end lost 2 bases, and 6 bases lay between the germline ends. The CDR3 is 13 amino acids. In DNA form, the CDR3 reads TGTGCCAGCAGCGTAGAGGCTACCTACGAGCAGTACTTC. Translation gives CASSVEATYEQYF.

In DNA form, the CDR3 reads TGTGCCAGCAGCTTAGGGGGCAGGGTGGATGAGCAGTTCTTC. Its protein is CASSLGGRVDEQFF. The genes are TRBV7-9 and TRBJ2-1; TRBD1 might be the D (5 bases). V was pared by 1 base and J by 8 bases, with 12 bases between. CDR3 length equals 14 residues. CDR1 and CDR2 from the germline V gene are SEHNR and FQNEAQ (reference sequence).